This T cell receptor (beta chain) derives from a study of OX40 agonist ivuxolimab in advanced cancers. Looking at the study overall: Across the patients, intravenous ivuxolimab was delivered every 2 weeks at 0.01 to 10 mg/kg. The study enrolled dose-escalation patients with hepatocellular carcinoma, melanoma, renal cell or head and neck cancer.

Trimming shortened V by 0 bases and J by 3 bases, and 13 bases separated the two germline ends. This CDR3 spans 15 amino acids. Germline V lookup: CDR1 SGHTS, CDR2 YDEGEE. The assay was immunoSEQ multiplex PCR, and TCRdb's table has in-frame clones only and misses some. The table has about 31,000 clones, roughly 86% seen once. The material sequenced was CD4+ or CD8+ T cells sorted from blood, taken in a trial of the OX40 agonist ivuxolimab. The receptor was isolated from an adult with an advanced solid tumor such as melanoma, head and neck, liver or kidney cancer. This chain joins TRBV5-8 and TRBJ2-7; D perhaps matches TRBD2 (6 bases). The CDR3 nucleotides are TGTGCCAGCAGCTTGGCCGGGGGTGGTGGCTACGAGCAGTACTTC. It translates to CASSLAGGGGYEQYF.